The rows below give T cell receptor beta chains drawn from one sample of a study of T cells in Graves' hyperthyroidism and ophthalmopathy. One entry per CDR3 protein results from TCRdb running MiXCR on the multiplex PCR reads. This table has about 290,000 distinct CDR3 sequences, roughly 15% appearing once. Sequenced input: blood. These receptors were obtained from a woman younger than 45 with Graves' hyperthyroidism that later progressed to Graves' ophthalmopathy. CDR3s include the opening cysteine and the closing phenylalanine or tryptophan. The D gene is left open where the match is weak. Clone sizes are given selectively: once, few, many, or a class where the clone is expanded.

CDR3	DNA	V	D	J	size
CASSYMSDVYEQYF	TGTGCCAGCAGTTACATGAGTGACGTCTACGAGCAGTACTTC	TRBV6-2/TRBV6-3	NA	TRBJ2-7	many
CASSQYPRWGGEAFF	TGCGCCAGCAGCCAATATCCCAGGTGGGGCGGGGAAGCTTTCTTT	TRBV4-1	NA	TRBJ1-1	few
CASSIIGDRVNQPQHF	TGTGCCAGTAGTATTATTGGGGACAGGGTCAATCAGCCCCAGCATTTT	TRBV19	TRBD1	TRBJ1-5	NA
CAISELGVPLEQYF	TGTGCCATCAGTGAGTTGGGGGTGCCACTCGAGCAGTACTTC	TRBV10-3	NA	TRBJ2-7	NA
CSARADREWAEQYF	TGCAGTGCTAGAGCTGACAGGGAATGGGCCGAGCAGTACTTC	TRBV20-1	TRBD1	TRBJ2-7	many
CASSISDTAYNEQFF	TGTGCCAGTAGTATATCCGATACAGCCTACAATGAGCAGTTCTTC	TRBV19	NA	TRBJ2-1	few
CASSNPGRGGAWGTEAFF	TGTGCCAGTAGTAACCCTGGGAGGGGGGGCGCGTGGGGCACTGAAGCTTTCTTT	TRBV19	NA	TRBJ1-1	many
CATAGRGSPRVSTDTQYF	TGTGCCACCGCGGGGAGAGGTTCGCCTCGGGTGAGCACAGATACGCAGTATTTT	TRBV12-3/TRBV12-4	NA	TRBJ2-3	NA
CASSDRLFDQPQHF	TGTGCCAGCAGTGACAGGCTATTCGATCAGCCCCAGCATTTT	TRBV28	NA	TRBJ1-5	many
CASSFWAGWSGELFF	TGTGCCAGCAGTTTTTGGGCAGGGTGGTCCGGGGAGCTGTTTTTT	TRBV12-3/TRBV12-4	NA	TRBJ2-2	many
CASSVRGPTPGANVLTF	TGTGCCAGCAGCGTCCGGGGACCTACCCCTGGGGCCAACGTCCTGACTTTC	TRBV11-2	NA	TRBJ2-6	many
CASKGPMNTEAFF	TGTGCCAGCAAAGGACCGATGAACACTGAAGCTTTCTTT	TRBV6-1	NA	TRBJ1-1	many
CASSSSGRRDEQFF	TGTGCCAGCAGCTCGAGCGGGAGGCGGGATGAGCAGTTCTTC	TRBV11-2	TRBD2	TRBJ2-1	many
CSVEGGLAGGTDTQYF	TGCAGCGTTGAAGGTGGTCTAGCGGGAGGAACAGATACGCAGTATTTT	TRBV29-1	TRBD2	TRBJ2-3	many
CAISEGQDLLYGYTF	TGTGCCATCAGTGAGGGGCAGGACCTCCTCTATGGCTACACCTTC	TRBV10-3	NA	TRBJ1-2	many
CAISTGLAGGRTGELFF	TGTGCCATCAGCACCGGACTAGCGGGAGGAAGGACCGGGGAGCTGTTTTTT	TRBV10-3	TRBD2	TRBJ2-2	many
CASSFPGRELNEQFF	TGTGCTAGCAGCTTCCCGGGGCGGGAGTTAAATGAGCAGTTCTTC	TRBV7-7	TRBD2	TRBJ2-1	NA
CSARARELEKLFF	TGCAGTGCTAGAGCCAGGGAACTTGAAAAACTGTTTTTT	TRBV20-1	NA	TRBJ1-4	many
CSGLAGVNNEQFF	TGCAGCGGGCTAGCGGGAGTCAACAATGAGCAGTTCTTC	TRBV29-1	TRBD2	TRBJ2-1	many
CASTRLESSYEQYF	TGCGCCAGCACCCGACTAGAGAGCTCCTACGAGCAGTACTTC	TRBV10-2	NA	TRBJ2-7	many
CAWRQDGDQPQHF	TGTGCCTGGAGACAGGACGGGGATCAGCCCCAGCATTTT	TRBV30	NA	TRBJ1-5	many
CSVRMAVNTEAFF	TGCAGCGTACGGATGGCGGTGAACACTGAAGCTTTCTTT	TRBV29-1	NA	TRBJ1-1	many
CATTPGANVLTF	TGTGCCACCACACCTGGGGCCAACGTCCTGACTTTC	TRBV7-9	NA	TRBJ2-6	many
CASKLAGGYEQYF	TGTGCCAGCAAACTAGCGGGAGGCTACGAGCAGTACTTC	TRBV7-2	TRBD2	TRBJ2-7	many
CSVVRGSSYEQYF	TGCAGCGTTGTGAGGGGCAGCTCCTACGAGCAGTACTTC	TRBV29-1	NA	TRBJ2-7	many
CASSPGTPLTLTNQPQHF	TGTGCCAGCAGCCCGGGAACACCTCTCACTCTGACCAATCAGCCCCAGCATTTT	TRBV7-8	NA	TRBJ1-5	many
CSVALGQGWSDQPQHF	TGCAGCGTTGCCCTAGGACAGGGCTGGTCGGATCAGCCCCAGCATTTT	TRBV29-1	TRBD1	TRBJ1-5	many
CAWRGGGNQPQHF	TGTGCCTGGAGGGGGGGAGGGAATCAGCCCCAGCATTTT	TRBV30	NA	TRBJ1-5	many
CASSLPEDLRTGTEAFF	TGTGCCAGCAGCTTACCAGAGGACCTTCGAACTGGTACTGAAGCTTTCTTT	TRBV7-2	NA	TRBJ1-1	many
CASTADGISGNTIYF	TGTGCCAGTACCGCCGACGGAATCTCTGGAAACACCATATATTTT	TRBV19	NA	TRBJ1-3	NA
CASSYSIAYEQYF	TGTGCCAGCAGTTACTCGATAGCCTACGAGCAGTACTTC	TRBV6-5	NA	TRBJ2-7	many
CAISRTSGSNEQYF	TGTGCCATCAGCCGGACTAGCGGGAGCAACGAGCAGTACTTC	TRBV10-3	TRBD2	TRBJ2-7	many